This T cell receptor (beta chain) stems from a study of cytotoxic CD8 clonotypes in ibrutinib-treated CLL (dated by TCRdb to the early 2020s). With regard to the full study: In this cohort, around 14 patients were treatment-naive and under 13 were relapsed/refractory, while about 18 had unmutated IGHV. All remission and progressive disease samples were collected while patients were still receiving ibrutinib. An average of about 260,000 productive templates and some 100,000 productive rearrangements was obtained per sample. Response samples were taken after a median of 12 months on treatment, ranging from roughly 6 to 36 months. Responses were partial in around 25 patients and complete in 2; after median 68 months follow-up, about 14 stayed in remission and about twelve progressed. Cryopreserved peripheral blood mononuclear cells were obtained prior to treatment, at the time of response, and at either disease progression or sustained remission. Longitudinal samples were obtainable from about 30% of the roughly 90 participants in the trial.

The paper as a whole reports these results and caveats: At ibrutinib response clonality went up, during sustained remission it held steady, and at progression it dropped back toward baseline. Public clonotypes were rare and either contracted or stayed stable during treatment, and the rise in clonality at ibrutinib response reflected the expansion of private clonotypes. Baseline clonality exceeded that of age-matched healthy donors and correlated strongly with circulating CD8+ T-cell counts. Sustained-remission and progressing patients did not have matched sampling times, and lymph node repertoires were not examined.

As for this clone: Its binding antigen is unknown. Qualities for individual bases were not recorded, and no much larger clone is one base off.

CDR1 KGHSH and CDR2 LQKENI were looked up in the germline V gene. The CDR3 holds 15 amino acids from the cysteine to the phenylalanine. Only the CDR3 DNA is retained, 45 bases long and in frame from the first base. The junction carries 10 bases between V and J, which are trimmed by 2 bases and 0 bases respectively. The goal of deep resolution MiSeq sequencing was a depth between 1 in 1 million and 1 in 200,000 T cells, and coverage averaged 10x per clonotype. The immunoSEQ hsTCRB Kit was used to generate TCR beta libraries. The source study handled its data this way. Data were analyzed with ImmunoSEQ Data Assistant and ImmunoSEQ Analyzer, with V, D and J genes assigned per IMGT definitions. Clonality, which ranges from 0 to 1, was calculated as one minus the normalized Shannon entropy of productive rearrangement frequencies. Public clonotype analysis was restricted to overrepresented clonotypes comprising at least 0.05% of each patient's repertoire. About a dozen age-matched healthy donor repertoires from immuneACCESS served as clonality controls. This is the immuneACCESS table as TCRdb keeps it, with only in-frame sequences that have V and J called. A part of the clones is gone; compared with another copy, unresolved V genes explain less than half, and the rest is unexplained. V and J calls and clone size come straight from that table; D and trimming were deduced from the DNA. This sample holds about 160,000 clones; roughly 90% were observed only once. The ten largest clones take up 3% to 3.5% of the sample.

Sample time point, as interpreted from the label and publication: progressive disease on ibrutinib. For TCR beta library preparation, about 2 micrograms of genomic DNA was extracted from cryopreserved PBMCs. Longitudinal blood samples from CLL patients on ibrutinib monotherapy were analyzed using high-throughput TCR beta sequencing. The patients were enrolled in a single-center, open-label phase 2 trial of ibrutinib monotherapy. Specimen: PBMCs, collected at disease progression, from a patient treated with ibrutinib. The source is a human donor with chronic lymphocytic leukemia. The chain uses TRBV18 and TRBJ1-1, with no confident D gene call. The CDR3: CASSPTSGVNTEAFF. The sequenced DNA is TGTGCCAGCTCACCAACCTCAGGTGTGAACACTGAAGCTTTCTTT. The reference TRBV18 and TRBJ1-1 proteins fill in what lies around the CDR3, so the full variable domain reads NAGVMQNPRHLVRRRGQEARLRCSPMKGHSHVYWYRQLPEEGLKFMVYLQKENIIDESGMPKERFSAEFPKEGPSILRIQQVVRGDSAAYFCASSPTSGVNTEAFFGQGTRLTVV.